Reported below is one T cell receptor (beta chain). The sample comes from a study of T cell changes during pregnancy in multiple sclerosis. CDR1 is MNHEY and CDR2 is SMNVEV in the germline V gene (reference sequence). Trimming pared 2 bases from V and 3 bases from J, leaving 10 bases between. The CDR3 is 14 amino acids. Repertoires were generated with immunoSEQ multiplex PCR, while TCRdb's copy carries only in-frame clones and drops some. The data show about 31,000 clones, about 91% seen once. The chain carries TRBV27 and TRBJ1-2; D gene ambiguous. Source: CD8+ T cells from peripheral blood mononuclear cells, taken in the first trimester of pregnancy. This receptor was obtained from a female donor with multiple sclerosis, enrolled in a pregnancy study. CDR3 loop: CASSLGGPDYGYTF. As DNA, the CDR3 is TGTGCCAGCAGTTTAGGTGGTCCGGACTATGGCTACACCTTC.